This T cell receptor (beta chain) stems from a study of blood T cell repertoires in COVID-19. About the research overall: Acute and convalescent COVID-19 samples came from the United States, Italy and Spain.

The germline gives CDR1 MNHEY, CDR2 SVGAGI. With 0 bases removed from V and 8 bases from J, the gap between germline ends came to 14 bases. The CDR3 covers 16 residues. The data were produced by immunoSEQ multiplex PCR, yet TCRdb's version contains in-frame clones alone and is incomplete. The table shows around 250,000 clones, with about 83% occurring only once. The source of this sequence is a man older than 75 with acute or convalescent COVID-19. This chain uses TRBV6-5 with TRBJ1-6; D is undetermined. The sequencing input was peripheral blood. The CDR3 nucleotides read TGTGCCAGCAGTTACTCGATTGGCCGGGGAGATTCACCCCTCCACTTT. Translation: CASSYSIGRGDSPLHF.